One sample yielded the 21 T cell receptor beta chains listed below, sequenced in a study of beta chain features in type 1 diabetes (dated by TCRdb to between 2018 and 2020). Points the paper makes about the study in general: A moderate but significant shortening of TCRB CDR3 length was observed in type 1 diabetes patients in all four CD4+ subsets.

No antigens are known for them. Library preparation employed the immunoSEQ multiplex PCR assay. The entire amount of isolated RNA was reverse transcribed using the High Capacity cDNA Reverse Transcription Kit, so the sequenced TCRB transcripts were expressed ones. Here the immuneACCESS table is served through TCRdb, limited to in-frame sequences with V and J called. Missing clones are a known gap in these copies; in checked studies unresolved V genes cover under half, and the rest lacks a known reason. Recorded for this sample are roughly 350,000 clones; roughly a tenth of them occurred a single time. Of the sample, about 0.6% is held by the ten largest clones. Sequencing used central memory CD4+ T cells from blood. The receptors here all came from a man aged 25 to 40 with type 1 diabetes.

J is TRBJ1-6 and V is TRBV6-6; possible D gene TRBD1, 5 bases. CDR1 and CDR2 (germline): MNHNY, SVGAGI (reference sequence). V was trimmed by 3 bases and J by 7 bases, leaving 10 bases between them. There are 14 residues in the CDR3. CDR3 DNA: TGTGCCAGCAGTTATCAGGGTGCCAATTCACCCCTCCACTTT. Its translation is CASSYQGANSPLHF.

The J gene is TRBJ1-5, the V gene TRBV6-5; perhaps TRBD1 as D (5 bases). Germline V gene sequence: CDR1 MNHEY, CDR2 SVGAGI. The CDR3 consists of 14 residues. V lost 8 bases and J lost 0, with 11 bases in between. The DNA of the CDR3 is TGTGCCAGCGCGGGGGTTAATAGCAATCAGCCCCAGCATTTT. Protein: CASAGVNSNQPQHF.

The CDR3 DNA is TGTGCCAGCAGTTCCAGGGGGCAATCGGATACGCAGTATTTT. Residues: CASSSRGQSDTQYF. The chain carries TRBV6-4 and TRBJ2-3; 8 bases are shared with TRBD1. Germline CDR1 MRHNA, CDR2 SNTAGT. Unmatched junction bases numbered 7, after V lost 5 bases and J lost 6 bases. The CDR3 totals 14 residues.

This clone was counted many times. This chain uses TRBV7-2 with TRBJ2-1, with D unclear. The CDR3 consists of 11 residues. Trimming left V 5 bases short and J 10 bases short, with 9 bases between. CDR1 and CDR2 from the germline V gene are SGHTA and FQGNSA. The CDR3 region is CASSPRTEQFF. DNA of the CDR3: TGTGCCAGCAGCCCCCGGACGGAGCAGTTCTTC.

The chain is built from TRBV30 and TRBJ2-4; no firm D call. The CDR3 extends over 12 amino acids. Per germline, CDR1 GTSNPN and CDR2 SVGIG (reference sequence). The V and J ends lost 6 bases and 1 base respectively, with 7 bases between them. Here the CDR3 DNA reads TGTGCCTGCCGGATGGCCAAAAACATTCAGTACTTC. It encodes CACRMAKNIQYF.

The V gene is TRBV27, the J gene TRBJ2-5, with D possibly being TRBD1 (6 bases). The DNA end is a closer match to TRBJ2-7, so the J assignment may be wrong. The CDR3 runs 15 residues. Germline assignment: CDR1 MNHEY and CDR2 SMNVEV (reference sequence). The CDR3 loop is CASSLSQGKSYEQYF. CDR3 nucleotides: TGTGCCAGCAGTTTATCCCAGGGGAAAAGCTACGAGCAGTACTTC.

The chain carries TRBV29-1 and TRBJ1-1; unclear D gene. Germline CDR1 is SQVTM and CDR2 is ANQGSEA. This CDR3 is 10 amino acids long. The V gene lost 5 bases and the J gene lost 4 bases, with 5 bases spanning the gap. In DNA, the CDR3 is TGCAGCGTTTCGGGCACTGAAGCTTTCTTT. Translating gives CSVSGTEAFF.

Only a few counts were recorded for this clone. The V call is TRBV5-5, the J call TRBJ2-3, with 9 nucleotides matching TRBD2. CDR1 is SGHKS, CDR2 YYEKEE, per germline (reference sequence). V dropped 2 bases and J dropped 4; count of bases not matched to a gene: 2. The CDR3 contains 14 residues. The CDR3 sequence: CASSLRTSADTQYF. The CDR3 DNA is TGTGCCAGCAGCTTACGGACTAGCGCAGATACGCAGTATTTT.

J is TRBJ2-1 and V is TRBV7-2, with 8 bases matching TRBD2. The V gene end was trimmed by 7 bases and the J gene end by 6 bases; junction bases not matched to a gene: 8. CDR3 length: 14 amino acids. Germline V lookup: CDR1 SGHTA, CDR2 FQGNSA. The CDR3 region is CASTRGSGSNEQFF. The CDR3 region has the DNA TGTGCCAGCACCCGAGGGAGCGGGAGCAATGAGCAGTTCTTC.

J is TRBJ2-7 and V is TRBV11-2; D is unclear. Germline values: CDR1 SGHAT, CDR2 FQNNGV. Trimming removed 0 bases at V and 0 bases at J, with 9 bases between. This CDR3 has 15 amino acids. In nucleotides, the CDR3 is TGTGCCAGCAGCTTAGAAGGCGCCCTCTCCTACGAGCAGTACTTC. This gives the protein CASSLEGALSYEQYF.

The CDR3 region has the DNA TGTGCCAGTAGTATAGATCCGACAGGGGGTAAGCCCCAGCATTTT. Protein product: CASSIDPTGGKPQHF. The chain has TRBV19 and TRBJ1-5; the match to TRBD1 covers 9 bases. CDR1 is LNHDA and CDR2 is SQIVND in the germline V gene (reference sequence). This CDR3 is built from 15 residues. With V trimmed by 0 bases and J by 8 bases, 5 bases remained unmatched.

This clone was counted only a few times. The chain is built from TRBV28 and TRBJ1-2; TRBD1 aligns across 7 bases. V lost 7 bases and J lost 3; bases outside the gene matches: 8. The germline CDR1 and CDR2 sequences are MDHEN and SYDVKM. CDR3 length equals 14 residues. For the CDR3, the DNA is TGTGCCAGCAAAACAGGGGTGGGATACTATGGCTACACCTTC. It codes for CASKTGVGYYGYTF.

There are a few counts of this clone. The J gene is TRBJ1-1, the V gene TRBV19; D not certain. This CDR3 has 14 amino acids. Per the germline V gene, CDR1 is LNHDA and CDR2 is SQIVND (reference sequence). V lost 7 bases to trimming and J lost 1 base, with 13 bases between them. The CDR3 protein is CASNGEWSNTEAFF. The CDR3 region has the DNA TGTGCCAGTAATGGGGAGTGGTCGAACACTGAAGCTTTCTTT. The full variable domain, rest sourced from reference TRBV19 and TRBJ1-1, is DGGITQSPKYLFRKEGQNVTLSCEQNLNHDAMYWYRQDPGQGLRLIYYSQIVNDFQKGDIAEGYSVSREKKESFPLTVTSAQKNPTAFYLCASNGEWSNTEAFFGQGTRLTVV.

The chain links TRBV28 to TRBJ1-2, with D hard to call. The germline V and J ends were trimmed by 7 bases and 1 base, with 10 bases remaining between them. This CDR3 spans 13 amino acids. Germline CDR1 and CDR2: MDHEN and SYDVKM. DNA for the CDR3: TGTGCCAGCACCCCTCCGAATAACTATGGCTACACCTTC. This translates into CASTPPNNYGYTF.

The chain employs TRBV9 and TRBJ2-1, with 9 bases that match TRBD1. CDR3 length: 15 amino acids. From germline, CDR1 is SGDLS and CDR2 YYNGEE. V lost 4 bases to trimming and J lost 5 bases; unmatched junction nucleotides: 7. The CDR3 region is CASSPWTGDDNEQFF. CDR3 nucleotides: TGTGCCAGCAGCCCCTGGACAGGGGATGACAATGAGCAGTTCTTC.

The chain carries TRBV5-1 and TRBJ2-3; D unclear. The CDR3 is 12 residues long. Trimming left V 5 bases short and J 0 bases short, with 4 bases between. The germline CDR1 and CDR2 sequences are SGHRS and YFSETQ. The CDR3 reads CASRQSTDTQYF. The DNA of the CDR3 is TGCGCCAGCAGACAAAGCACAGATACGCAGTATTTT.

At least ten counts were recorded for this clone. The chain is built from TRBV6-5 and TRBJ2-5; D is uncertain. Per the germline V gene, CDR1 is MNHEY and CDR2 is SVGAGI. CDR3 length equals 13 residues. The V end lost 0 bases, the J end lost 4 bases, and 6 bases lay between the germline ends. CDR3 DNA: TGTGCCAGCAGTTACTCGAAGGGAGAGACCCAGTACTTC. Translation gives CASSYSKGETQYF.

The chain combines TRBV5-1 with TRBJ2-1; TRBD1 is a possible D gene (6 bases). The CDR3 loop spans 14 amino acids. In germline, CDR1 is SGHRS, CDR2 YFSETQ. Deletions cut 0 bases from V and 3 bases from J, with 7 bases between. CDR3 nucleotides: TGCGCCAGCAGCTTGGAGACAGGCTACAATGAGCAGTTCTTC. Its translation is CASSLETGYNEQFF.

This clone was counted a few times. The V gene is TRBV28, the J gene TRBJ1-3; D may be TRBD1 (6 bases). Trimming removed 5 bases at V and 4 bases at J, with 12 bases between. In germline, CDR1 is MDHEN, CDR2 SYDVKM. CDR3 length: 14 amino acids. The CDR3 region is CASSGGASGNTIYF. CDR3 DNA: TGTGCCAGCAGTGGGGGGGCTTCAGGAAACACCATATATTTT.

This clone was seen repeatedly, ten times or more. The V gene is TRBV28, the J gene TRBJ2-1, with 9 nucleotides matching TRBD2. This CDR3 is built from 15 residues. V lost 7 bases and J lost 4; bases outside the gene matches: 8. In germline, CDR1 is MDHEN, CDR2 SYDVKM. CDR3 sequence (DNA): TGTGCCAGCAATGGCGGGAGGGGAACTTACAATGAGCAGTTCTTC. This sequence encodes CASNGGRGTYNEQFF.

This clone was detected only a few times. The chain has TRBV6-1 and TRBJ2-3; D tentatively reads TRBD1 or TRBD2 (5 bases each). V was shortened by 7 bases and J by 4 bases, with 15 bases between the two germline ends. The V gene's germline CDR1 is MNHNS and CDR2 SASEGT. The CDR3 is made up of 14 amino acids. CDR3 loop: CASIPSLGADTQYF. The CDR3 DNA sequence: TGTGCCAGCATACCCTCTTTGGGGGCAGATACGCAGTATTTT.